What follows describes a single T cell receptor beta chain. Its antigen is still unknown. Per the germline V gene, CDR1 is SGHDT and CDR2 is YYEEEE. The V gene end was trimmed by 2 bases and the J gene end by 4 bases; junction bases not matched to a gene: 2. The CDR3 loop spans 14 amino acids. These data come from a study of coeliac disease. Libraries were prepared by immunoSEQ multiplex PCR; TCRdb keeps only in-frame clonotypes and omits some of them. The repertoire holds around 780 clones, around half seen once, with roughly 30% in the top ten. General study points: Intraepithelial and lamina propria fractions were not highly pure. The authors considered this approach unsuitable for unbiased detection of gliadin-specific T cells.

Sequencing was done on a sample of intraepithelial lymphocytes from the gut. The sequence was obtained from a woman aged 45 to 65 without celiac disease. The chain has TRBV5-6 and TRBJ2-3; TRBD1 matches 9 bases. In DNA, the CDR3 is TGTGCCAGCAGCTTACAGGGGGCCCCAGATACGCAGTATTTT. Translation gives CASSLQGAPDTQYF.